This T cell receptor beta chain was captured by sequencing in a study of T cell repertoires in cytomegalovirus infection. In the case of this clonotype: The target antigen is unknown.

TCRdb re-called the reads with MiXCR, one entry per CDR3 protein. This table has under 350,000 distinct CDR3 sequences, less than 25% appearing once. Germline loops: CDR1 SEHNR, CDR2 FQNEAQ (reference sequence). With 5 bases clipped from V and 5 bases from J, the junction kept 7 bases outside the gene matches. CDR3 length equals 15 residues. This clonotype originated in a human donor in good health (CMV status not recorded). Some clones in this sample may be carry-over from other donors' samples. V is TRBV7-9 and J is TRBJ2-1; 9 nucleotides align to TRBD1. Sample: cultured PBMCs, taken from culture after CMV antigen stimulation. CDR3 nucleotides: TGTGCCAGCAGCCTAACAGGGGGCCCAGACAATGAGCAGTTCTTC. Translated, it gives CASSLTGGPDNEQFF.